A selection of T cell receptor beta chains follows, all from one sample in a study of shared clonotypes between healthy human individuals. Repertoires were generated with immunoSEQ multiplex PCR, while TCRdb's copy carries only in-frame clones and drops some. The top ten clones hold 1.1% of a sample with millions of clones, roughly 95% of them seen once. The sample comprised naive CD8+ T cells sorted from blood. Receptors were obtained from a man between 18 and 29 years old in good health. CDR3s include the opening cysteine and the closing phenylalanine or tryptophan. The D gene is left open where the match is weak.

cdr3_aa	cdr3_nt	d_call	v_call	j_call
CASSHGDRNEKLFF	TGCGCCAGCAGCCATGGGGACAGAAATGAAAAACTGTTTTTT	TRBD1	TRBV4-1	TRBJ1-4
CSASWLAPYF	TGCAGTGCTAGTTGGCTAGCGCCGTACTTC	NA	TRBV20-1	TRBJ2-5
CASSRRSVQTSGRYNEQFF	TGTGCCAGCAGCAGAAGGTCGGTTCAGACTAGCGGGAGATACAATGAGCAGTTCTTC	TRBD2	TRBV13	TRBJ2-1
CASSVGQDYEQYF	TGTGCCAGCAGCGTAGGTCAGGACTACGAGCAGTACTTC	NA	TRBV9	TRBJ2-7
CASSQQAGGSYEQYF	TGTGCCAGCAGCCAGCAAGCGGGAGGTTCCTACGAGCAGTACTTC	TRBD2	TRBV6-5	TRBJ2-7
CASAVGGPTYEQYF	TGCGCCAGCGCCGTTGGCGGACCAACCTACGAGCAGTACTTC	NA	TRBV10-2	TRBJ2-7
CASSELELPQPQHF	TGTGCCAGCAGTGAACTAGAGTTGCCTCAGCCCCAGCATTTT	NA	TRBV6-1	TRBJ1-5
CASSLRGWNNEQFF	TGCGCCAGCAGCCTTCGTGGTTGGAACAATGAGCAGTTCTTC	NA	TRBV5-1	TRBJ2-1
CASSLGTENTGELFF	TGTGCCAGCAGCTTAGGGACTGAAAACACCGGGGAGCTGTTTTTT	NA	TRBV7-6	TRBJ2-2
CASGEGTVHEAFF	TGTGCCAGCGGGGAGGGCACAGTTCATGAAGCTTTCTTT	NA	TRBV6-6	TRBJ1-1
CASSNRDMAYEQYF	TGTGCCAGTAGTAACCGGGACATGGCCTACGAGCAGTACTTC	NA	TRBV19	TRBJ2-7
CASSLGSTYEQYF	TGTGCCAGCAGCTTAGGGTCTACCTACGAGCAGTACTTC	NA	TRBV7-9	TRBJ2-7
CASGLRGPYNEQFF	TGTGCCAGCGGGTTGCGGGGGCCCTACAATGAGCAGTTCTTC	NA	TRBV6-5	TRBJ2-1
CASSLGTVYEQYF	TGTGCCAGCAGCCTCGGGACAGTCTACGAGCAGTACTTC	TRBD1	TRBV11-2	TRBJ2-7
CAISQGSEETQYF	TGTGCCATCAGTCAGGGGAGTGAGGAGACCCAGTACTTC	NA	TRBV10-3	TRBJ2-5
CASSLGPRRHEKLFF	TGTGCCAGCAGTTTAGGTCCCAGACGGCACGAAAAACTGTTTTTT	NA	TRBV28	TRBJ1-4
CASSVKGGNTEAFF	TGCGCCAGCAGTGTAAAGGGGGGGAACACTGAAGCTTTCTTT	NA	TRBV10-2	TRBJ1-1